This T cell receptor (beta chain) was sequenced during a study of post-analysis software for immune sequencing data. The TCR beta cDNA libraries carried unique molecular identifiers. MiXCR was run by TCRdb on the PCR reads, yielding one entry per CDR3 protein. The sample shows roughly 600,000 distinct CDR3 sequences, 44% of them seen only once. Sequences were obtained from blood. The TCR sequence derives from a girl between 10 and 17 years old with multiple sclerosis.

The CDR3 DNA reads TGTGCCAGCAGTTTAAGACCGCTAGCTGACGAGCAGTACTTC. Translated, it gives CASSLRPLADEQYF. This sequence joins TRBV6-2 or TRBV6-3 and TRBJ2-7, with TRBD2 as a possible D gene (5 bases). This CDR3 region has 14 residues. V was clipped by 4 bases and J by 5 bases, with 15 bases between them. The germline V gene has CDR1 MNHEY and CDR2 SVGEGT.